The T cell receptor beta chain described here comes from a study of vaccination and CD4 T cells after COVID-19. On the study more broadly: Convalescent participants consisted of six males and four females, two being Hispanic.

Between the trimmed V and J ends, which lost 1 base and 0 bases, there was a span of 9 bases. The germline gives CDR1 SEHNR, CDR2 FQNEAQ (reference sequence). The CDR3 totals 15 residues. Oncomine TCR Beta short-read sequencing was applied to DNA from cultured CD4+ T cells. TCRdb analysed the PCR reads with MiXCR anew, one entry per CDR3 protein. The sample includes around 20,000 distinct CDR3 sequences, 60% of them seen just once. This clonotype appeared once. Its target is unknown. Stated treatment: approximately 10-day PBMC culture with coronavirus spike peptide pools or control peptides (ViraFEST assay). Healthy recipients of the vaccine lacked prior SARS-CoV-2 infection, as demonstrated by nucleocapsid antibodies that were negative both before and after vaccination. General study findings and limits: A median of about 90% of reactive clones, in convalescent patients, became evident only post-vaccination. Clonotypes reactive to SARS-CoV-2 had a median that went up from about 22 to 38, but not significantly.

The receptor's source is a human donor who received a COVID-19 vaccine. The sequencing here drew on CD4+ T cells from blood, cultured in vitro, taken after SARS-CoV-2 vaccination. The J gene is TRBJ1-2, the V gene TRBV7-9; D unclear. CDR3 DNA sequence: TGTGCCAGCAGCTTAGTCGGCAGCGCTAACTATGGCTACACCTTC. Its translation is CASSLVGSANYGYTF.